This is a list of T cell receptor beta chains from one sample in a study of T cell changes during pregnancy in multiple sclerosis. Profiling relied on immunoSEQ multiplex PCR, and the TCRdb table lists in-frame clones only, not all of them. The sample shows roughly 48,000 clones, around 92% of them seen only once. This sample comprised CD4+ T cells from peripheral blood mononuclear cells, obtained in the second trimester of pregnancy. The receptors derive from a female donor in good health, enrolled as a control in a pregnancy study. Each CDR3 is given with its conserved first and last residue. The D gene is left open where the match is weak. For some rows the clone size is stated as once, few or many, or as a class when expanded; others skip it.

j_gene: TRBJ2-3; d_gene: -; abundance: -; v_gene: TRBV4-2; CDR3nt: TGTGCCAGCAGCCAAGGAGTAATAGATACGCAGTATTTT; CDR3aa: CASSQGVIDTQYF
j_gene: TRBJ1-5; d_gene: -; abundance: -; v_gene: TRBV6-1; CDR3nt: TGTGCCAGCAGTGACCAGGGGCAGGATCAGCCCCAGCATTTT; CDR3aa: CASSDQGQDQPQHF
j_gene: TRBJ2-7; d_gene: -; abundance: -; v_gene: TRBV5-1; CDR3nt: TGCGCCAGCAGCTTATGGCAGAACTACGAGCAGTACTTC; CDR3aa: CASSLWQNYEQYF
j_gene: TRBJ2-1; d_gene: TRBD2; abundance: -; v_gene: TRBV5-4; CDR3nt: TGTGCCAGCAGCCAGGGGACTAGCGGGAGAGTCAATGAGCAGTTCTTC; CDR3aa: CASSQGTSGRVNEQFF
j_gene: TRBJ2-2; d_gene: -; abundance: -; v_gene: TRBV28; CDR3nt: TGTGCCAGCAGCCCAGGGTGGGGCGGGGAGCTGTTTTTT; CDR3aa: CASSPGWGGELFF
j_gene: TRBJ2-5; d_gene: TRBD2; abundance: -; v_gene: TRBV7-3; CDR3nt: TGTGCCAGCAGCTTAGCGGGAGGGGAGGAGGAGACCCAGTACTTC; CDR3aa: CASSLAGGEEETQYF
j_gene: TRBJ2-3; d_gene: TRBD2; abundance: -; v_gene: TRBV5-1; CDR3nt: TGCGCCAGCAGCTTGGCTTCTAGCGGGAGTTCAATGTATAGCACAGATACGCAGTATTTT; CDR3aa: CASSLASSGSSMYSTDTQYF
j_gene: TRBJ1-2; d_gene: TRBD1; abundance: -; v_gene: TRBV29-1; CDR3nt: TGCAGCTCACAGGGGGCGGAGGGCTACACCTTC; CDR3aa: CSSQGAEGYTF
j_gene: TRBJ1-2; d_gene: -; abundance: -; v_gene: TRBV29-1; CDR3nt: TGCAGCGTTGATGGGGGGAGTAATGGCTACACCTTC; CDR3aa: CSVDGGSNGYTF
j_gene: TRBJ2-7; d_gene: -; abundance: few; v_gene: TRBV27; CDR3nt: TGTGCCAGCAGACGGGGACTGGGAGACTACGAGCAGTACTTC; CDR3aa: CASRRGLGDYEQYF
j_gene: TRBJ2-7; d_gene: TRBD1; abundance: -; v_gene: TRBV6-1; CDR3nt: TGTGCCAGCAGTGAGAACAGGGGGCTTGAGCAGTACTTC; CDR3aa: CASSENRGLEQYF
j_gene: TRBJ2-1; d_gene: -; abundance: -; v_gene: TRBV18; CDR3nt: TGTGCCAGCTCACCACCGGGCTCCCCCTACAATGAGCAGTTCTTC; CDR3aa: CASSPPGSPYNEQFF
j_gene: TRBJ2-3; d_gene: TRBD2; abundance: -; v_gene: TRBV7-2; CDR3nt: TGTGCCAGCAGCTTAGCTAGCGGGGGATACACAGATACGCAGTATTTT; CDR3aa: CASSLASGGYTDTQYF
j_gene: TRBJ2-3; d_gene: -; abundance: once; v_gene: TRBV6-5; CDR3nt: TGTGCCAGCTTTTCCAACACAGATACGCAGTATTTT; CDR3aa: CASFSNTDTQYF
j_gene: TRBJ2-1; d_gene: TRBD2; abundance: -; v_gene: TRBV7-2; CDR3nt: TGTGCCAGCAGCGGCAGTAGCGGGAGTGGGCGGGATGAGCAGTTCTTC; CDR3aa: CASSGSSGSGRDEQFF
j_gene: TRBJ2-1; d_gene: -; abundance: -; v_gene: TRBV9; CDR3nt: TGTGCCAGCAGCCCCCCATGGGGCGCCGAGCCCTCCTACAATGAGCAGTTCTTC; CDR3aa: CASSPPWGAEPSYNEQFF
j_gene: TRBJ2-3; d_gene: -; abundance: -; v_gene: TRBV10-2; CDR3nt: TGCGCCAGCCAGGGAAACACAGATACGCAGTATTTT; CDR3aa: CASQGNTDTQYF
j_gene: TRBJ2-4; d_gene: TRBD1; abundance: -; v_gene: TRBV10-1; CDR3nt: TGCGCCAGCAGCGCGGACAGGGGGGATGCCAAAAACATTCAGTACTTC; CDR3aa: CASSADRGDAKNIQYF
j_gene: TRBJ2-3; d_gene: TRBD2; abundance: -; v_gene: TRBV4-2; CDR3nt: TGTGCCAGCAGCCAAAGGACTAGCGGTAGCACAGATACGCAGTATTTT; CDR3aa: CASSQRTSGSTDTQYF
j_gene: TRBJ1-1; d_gene: TRBD1; abundance: -; v_gene: TRBV29-1; CDR3nt: TGCAGCGTAGGGACAGGGCTGTTAAACACTGAAGCTTTCTTT; CDR3aa: CSVGTGLLNTEAFF
j_gene: TRBJ2-2; d_gene: TRBD2; abundance: once; v_gene: TRBV9; CDR3nt: TGTGCCAGCAGCCCCTGGACTAGCGGGAGAGGGGAGCTGTTTTTT; CDR3aa: CASSPWTSGRGELFF
j_gene: TRBJ1-5; d_gene: TRBD1; abundance: -; v_gene: TRBV2; CDR3nt: TGTGCCAGCAGTGGGGTACAGGGGGGCCAGCCCCAGCATTTT; CDR3aa: CASSGVQGGQPQHF
j_gene: TRBJ1-1; d_gene: -; abundance: -; v_gene: TRBV4-1; CDR3nt: TGCGCCAGCAGCCAATTACAGGTCATGAACACTGAAGCTTTCTTT; CDR3aa: CASSQLQVMNTEAFF
j_gene: TRBJ1-2; d_gene: -; abundance: -; v_gene: TRBV9; CDR3nt: TGTGCCAGCAGCGTAGGGGTAGGGGGAAACTATGGCTACACCTTC; CDR3aa: CASSVGVGGNYGYTF
j_gene: TRBJ2-1; d_gene: TRBD2; abundance: -; v_gene: TRBV4-1; CDR3nt: TGCGCCAGCAGCCAAGGTATGGCTAGCGGGATTTCCTACAATGAGCAGTTCTTC; CDR3aa: CASSQGMASGISYNEQFF
j_gene: TRBJ2-5; d_gene: -; abundance: -; v_gene: TRBV28; CDR3nt: TGTGCCAGCAGTTCGGGCGGGGGCGAAGAGACCCAGTACTTC; CDR3aa: CASSSGGGEETQYF
j_gene: TRBJ2-3; d_gene: -; abundance: once; v_gene: TRBV9; CDR3nt: TGTGCCAGCAGCGCCATCGGGGGCACAGATACGCAGTATTTT; CDR3aa: CASSAIGGTDTQYF
j_gene: TRBJ2-5; d_gene: -; abundance: -; v_gene: TRBV2; CDR3nt: TGTGCCAGCAATAGAGACACGAACGCCCAGACCCAGTACTTC; CDR3aa: CASNRDTNAQTQYF
j_gene: TRBJ1-4; d_gene: -; abundance: -; v_gene: TRBV21-1; CDR3nt: TGTGCCAGCAAGGGCAGGGGGCAAGTAACTAATGAAAAACTGTTTTTT; CDR3aa: CASKGRGQVTNEKLFF
j_gene: TRBJ1-4; d_gene: TRBD1; abundance: -; v_gene: TRBV5-1; CDR3nt: TGCGCCAGCAGCTGGACAGGGGGCGCCACTAATGAAAAACTGTTTTTT; CDR3aa: CASSWTGGATNEKLFF
j_gene: TRBJ2-1; d_gene: TRBD2; abundance: -; v_gene: TRBV11-1; CDR3nt: TGTGCCAGCAGCCGGAGACTAGCGGGGTATAGCTCCTACAATGAGCAGTTCTTC; CDR3aa: CASSRRLAGYSSYNEQFF